The 14 T cell receptor beta chains listed next were all sequenced from one sample in a study of blood T cells in healthy people across ages. Through a sample-barcoded 5' primer and a J-beta primer mix, a second PCR was run for roughly 7 to 12 cycles. MiXCR, applied by TCRdb to the 5' RACE reads, yields one record per CDR3 protein. The sample lists 1,300,000 or so distinct CDR3 sequences, around 59% occurring once. The material sequenced was blood. These receptors were taken from a man in his late teens or twenties in good health.

This clonotype was counted between two and nine times. V usage is TRBV5-1 and J usage is TRBJ2-3; weak D call: TRBD1 (6 bases). Trimming took 0 bases from V and 2 from J, leaving 13 bases between them. Germline V gene lookup returns CDR1 SGHRS and CDR2 YFSETQ. This CDR3 comprises 16 residues. The CDR3 reads CASSLAVAGDTDTQYF. The CDR3 DNA reads TGCGCCAGCAGCTTGGCCGTTGCAGGGGACACAGATACGCAGTATTTT. Full variable domain (remainder filled in from reference TRBV5-1 and TRBJ2-3): KAGVTQTPRYLIKTRGQQVTLSCSPISGHRSVSWYQQTPGQGLQFLFEYFSETQRNKGNFPGRFSGRQFSNSRSEMNVSTLELGDSALYLCASSLAVAGDTDTQYFGPGTRLTVL.

The V and J genes are TRBV4-1 and TRBJ1-5, with TRBD1 matching over 7 bases. This CDR3 has 15 amino acids. After removal of 3 bases from V and 2 bases from J, the junction contained 4 bases not matched to a gene. Germline CDR1 is MGHRA and CDR2 is YSYEKL. The CDR3 loop is CASSQIGQGNQPQHF. The CDR3, as DNA: TGCGCCAGCAGCCAGATAGGACAGGGCAATCAGCCCCAGCATTTT.

This clonotype was seen repeatedly, ten times or more. The chain uses TRBV2 and TRBJ2-5; 8 bases map to TRBD2. The junction had 5 bases not matched to a gene; V was cut back by 4 bases and J by 4 bases. Germline V CDR1 and CDR2: SNHLY, FYNNEI. The CDR3 runs 14 residues. CDR3 nucleotides: TGTGCCAGCAGTGCGGAGCGGGAGTCAGAGACCCAGTACTTC. Its translation: CASSAERESETQYF.

The CDR3 is CASSYSAGIISYEQYF. The CDR3 region has the DNA TGTGCCAGCAGTTACTCTGCAGGGATAATTTCCTACGAGCAGTACTTC. This chain uses TRBV6-2 or TRBV6-3 with TRBJ2-7, with a possible D match to TRBD1 (5 bases). The CDR3 extends over 16 amino acids. Germline V gene data show CDR1 as MNHEY and CDR2 as SVGEGT. Trimming removed 0 bases at V and 1 base at J, with 13 bases between.

This chain joins TRBV2 and TRBJ2-3, with D possibly being TRBD2 (6 bases). Germline assignment: CDR1 SNHLY and CDR2 FYNNEI. The CDR3 contains 13 residues. Trimming stripped 6 bases from V and 4 bases from J, with 11 bases between. The CDR3 loop is CASRAGPSDTQYF. The CDR3 bases are TGTGCCAGCAGGGCGGGACCGTCAGATACGCAGTATTTT. The full variable domain, rest sourced from reference TRBV2 and TRBJ2-3, is EPEVTQTPSHQVTQMGQEVILRCVPISNHLYFYWYRQILGQKVEFLVSFYNNEISEKSEIFDDQFSVERPDGSNFTLKIRSTKLEDSAMYFCASRAGPSDTQYFGPGTRLTVL.

This clonotype has just one count. The chain couples TRBV6-1 to TRBJ2-7, with D uncertain. CDR1 and CDR2 from the germline V gene are MNHNS and SASEGT. Trimming removed 0 bases at V and 0 bases at J, with 12 bases between. This CDR3 region has 16 residues. This chain's CDR3 is CASSEAWVGSSYEQYF. The CDR3 bases are TGTGCCAGCAGTGAAGCCTGGGTGGGCAGCTCCTACGAGCAGTACTTC.

This sequence joins TRBV20-1 and TRBJ2-3; D remains ambiguous. Germline V lookup: CDR1 DFQATT, CDR2 SNEGSKA (reference sequence). V was trimmed by 5 bases and J by 10 bases, leaving 16 bases between them. This CDR3 contains 12 residues. The CDR3 sequence is CSAPWLSGAQYF. CDR3 coding DNA: TGCAGTGCTCCCTGGCTTTCAGGTGCGCAGTATTTT.

The chain combines TRBV7-9 with TRBJ2-5; 13 bases map to TRBD2. The J call may be wrong; the DNA end is better matched by TRBJ2-7. The CDR3 spans 17 residues. Germline V gene sequence: CDR1 SEHNR, CDR2 FQNEAQ (reference sequence). The CDR3 loop reads CASSPQGLAGTDYEQYF. DNA of the CDR3: TGTGCCAGCAGCCCGCAGGGACTAGCGGGGACAGACTACGAGCAGTACTTC.

In its sample, this clonotype was seen once. V is TRBV28 and J is TRBJ1-1; D is unclear. Germline assignment: CDR1 MDHEN and CDR2 SYDVKM. Trimming removed 4 bases from V and 9 bases from J, with 15 bases in between. This CDR3 contains 13 residues. The CDR3 here is CASSSNYRSQAFF. The CDR3 coding sequence is TGTGCCAGCAGTTCGAATTACCGGTCCCAAGCTTTCTTT.

The rearrangement uses TRBV14 and TRBJ2-7; D is unclear. The germline V and J ends were trimmed by 0 bases and 0 bases, with 9 bases remaining between them. The CDR3 loop spans 15 amino acids. In germline, CDR1 is SGHDN, CDR2 FVKESK. The CDR3 DNA sequence: TGTGCCAGCAGCCAAGATGTTACGGTCTCCTACGAGCAGTACTTC. Translated: CASSQDVTVSYEQYF.

To note about this clonotype: A read error may account for a junction end that differs from germline. Here the CDR3 DNA reads TGCGCCAACAGCTTCGGGCCTGCTGACGATGAGCAGTACTTC. Its translation is CANSFGPADDEQYF. The gene calls are TRBV5-1 and TRBJ2-5; D uncertain. This CDR3 is built from 14 residues. Germline V gene data show CDR1 as SGHRS and CDR2 as YFSETQ.

This sequence joins TRBV7-2 and TRBJ2-5; possibly TRBD1 for D (6 bases). From germline, CDR1 is SGHTA and CDR2 FQGNSA. The CDR3 extends over 11 amino acids. The ends were cut back, 5 bases at V and 13 bases at J, with 14 bases in the middle. CDR3 region: CASSLDQGSYF. For the CDR3, the DNA is TGTGCCAGCAGCCTGGATCAGGGGTCGTACTTC.

This clonotype has a handful of counts. The chain has TRBV7-9 and TRBJ1-4; the match to TRBD1 covers 9 bases. V dropped 0 bases and J dropped 0; count of bases not matched to a gene: 2. The CDR3 spans 17 residues. From germline, CDR1 is SEHNR and CDR2 FQNEAQ (reference sequence). The CDR3 nucleotides read TGTGCCAGCAGCTTAGCCGGACAGGGGCCAACTAATGAAAAACTGTTTTTT. This encodes CASSLAGQGPTNEKLFF.

The V and J genes are TRBV20-1 and TRBJ2-1; possibly TRBD2 for D (6 bases). Trimming removed 6 bases from V and 10 bases from J, with 19 bases in between. This CDR3 region has 13 residues. Germline V gene data show CDR1 as DFQATT and CDR2 as SNEGSKA (reference sequence). In DNA, the CDR3 is TGCAGTGCGCCGGACTACCCCTCAGGGGAGCAGTTCTTC. It is translated as CSAPDYPSGEQFF.